What follows are 20 T cell receptor beta chains derived from one specimen sequenced in a study of T cells in Graves' hyperthyroidism and ophthalmopathy. The CDR3 regions of TCR beta were amplified from RNA transcripts. When the TCR CDR3 underwent first-round RT-PCR, the HTBI primer set was used. TCRdb passed the multiplex PCR reads through MiXCR, listing each CDR3 protein once. The table shows roughly 840,000 distinct CDR3 sequences, with roughly 40% occurring only once. Sequenced material: blood. The receptors here all came from a man between 18 and 35 years old with Graves' hyperthyroidism.

This clonotype was recorded a few times. The rearrangement uses TRBV12-3 or TRBV12-4 and TRBJ1-1; D call uncertain. Between the trimmed V and J ends, which lost 5 bases and 5 bases, there was a span of 9 bases. The CDR3 runs 12 residues. The DNA of the CDR3 is TGTGCCAGCAGTGAAGGGCTGACTGAAGCTTTCTTT. It is translated as CASSEGLTEAFF.

Many counts were recorded for this clonotype. This chain links TRBV29-1 with TRBJ2-7; TRBD2 agrees at 8 bases. CDR3 length: 13 residues. The germline gives CDR1 SQVTM, CDR2 ANQGSEA. Trimming took 5 bases from V and 0 from J; bases not matched to a gene: 3. The CDR3 region has the DNA TGCAGCGTTTATAGCGGGAACTCCTACGAGCAGTACTTC. Residues: CSVYSGNSYEQYF.

This clonotype appeared many times. The chain employs TRBV7-8 and TRBJ1-1, with D unresolved. CDR1 SGHVS and CDR2 FQNEAQ come from the germline V gene. The V and J ends lost 6 bases and 5 bases respectively, with 13 bases between them. CDR3 length: 13 residues. CDR3 sequence (DNA): TGTGCCAGCAGACACCACAAGGGTACTGAAGCTTTCTTT. Translated: CASRHHKGTEAFF.

This clonotype was counted many times. This rearrangement joins TRBV29-1 to TRBJ1-4, with 8 bases identical to TRBD1. With V trimmed by 6 bases and J by 6 bases, 6 bases remained unmatched. Germline V gives CDR1 SQVTM, CDR2 ANQGSEA. This CDR3 contains 13 residues. This chain's CDR3 is CSVPDRVHEKLFF. The CDR3 nucleotides are TGCAGCGTCCCGGACAGGGTTCATGAAAAACTGTTTTTT.

The rearrangement uses TRBV5-1 and TRBJ1-4, with 7 bases that match TRBD1. Trimming cost V 1 base and J 7 bases; bases outside gene matches: 7. CDR1 SGHRS and CDR2 YFSETQ come from the germline V gene. The CDR3 extends over 15 amino acids. The DNA for the CDR3 is TGCGCCAGCAGCTTGATGGGACAGTTACTTGAAAAACTGTTTTTT. The encoded protein is CASSLMGQLLEKLFF.

About this clonotype itself: This may be a read error: a much more frequent sequence differs by one nucleotide. The chain has TRBV6-6 and TRBJ1-1; TRBD1 is a possible D gene (6 bases). The CDR3 sequence is 13 residues long. Per germline, CDR1 MNHNY and CDR2 SVGAGI (reference sequence). The CDR3 DNA reads TGTGCCATCAGTGAGGGGGGGCTCACTGAAACTTTCTTT. Protein: CAISEGGLTETFF.

The chain links TRBV19 to TRBJ2-2; D is uncertain. With 4 bases removed from V and 0 bases from J, the gap between germline ends came to 9 bases. Germline lookup yields CDR1 LNHDA and CDR2 SQIVND (reference sequence). The CDR3 totals 15 residues. This CDR3 reads CASSSRLPNTGELFF. For the CDR3, the DNA is TGTGCCAGTAGTAGTCGGCTACCGAACACCGGGGAGCTGTTTTTT.

This clonotype was recorded only once. The J gene is TRBJ1-1, the V gene TRBV2; D perhaps matches TRBD1 (5 bases). Germline loops: CDR1 SNHLY, CDR2 FYNNEI. The CDR3 totals 15 residues. V was cut by 5 bases and J by 5 bases, with 18 bases left in between. CDR3 DNA: TGTGCCAGCAGTCCTTCTAATCCGAAGGGGACTGAAGCTTTCTTT. It yields the protein CASSPSNPKGTEAFF.

The chain couples TRBV6-1 to TRBJ1-4, with D perhaps matching TRBD1 (5 bases). Germline lookup yields CDR1 MNHNS and CDR2 SASEGT. V gave up 6 bases and J gave up 8 bases, with 19 bases separating them. This CDR3 contains 15 residues. The CDR3 reads CASSPTGGVSEKLFF. CDR3 sequence (DNA): TGTGCCAGCAGCCCTACGGGGGGTGTGAGCGAAAAACTGTTTTTT.

The J gene is TRBJ1-5, the V gene TRBV28; D remains unclear. V was trimmed by 7 bases and J by 4 bases, leaving 11 bases between them. The V gene's germline CDR1 is MDHEN and CDR2 SYDVKM. This CDR3 has 13 residues. CDR3 nucleotides: TGTGCCAGCACGAGGGTGGGGAATCAGCCCCAGCATTTT. It yields the protein CASTRVGNQPQHF.

The chain links TRBV7-9 to TRBJ2-7; D ambiguous. V was trimmed by 6 bases and J by 3 bases, leaving 21 bases between them. The CDR3 has 16 residues. Germline CDR1 and CDR2: SEHNR and FQNEAQ (reference sequence). CDR3 DNA sequence: TGTGCCAGCAGGTCCCACATCGCCACCGGGCACTACGAGCAGTACTTC. Protein product: CASRSHIATGHYEQYF.

This clonotype was counted ten times or more. The rearrangement uses TRBV19 and TRBJ1-2; 8 bases fit TRBD1. With V trimmed by 4 bases and J by 7 bases, 11 bases remained unmatched. The CDR3 runs to 15 residues. CDR1 and CDR2 from the germline V gene are LNHDA and SQIVND (reference sequence). The CDR3 DNA reads TGTGCCAGTAGTAGTGGGCAGGGGGCGCGAAGTGGCTACACCTTC. It encodes CASSSGQGARSGYTF.

The CDR3 region has the DNA TGCAGTGCTAGATTTGGGGATAGAGAGACCCAGTACTTC. It translates to CSARFGDRETQYF. The V gene is TRBV20-1, the J gene TRBJ2-5; D gene unclear. Germline V gives CDR1 DFQATT, CDR2 SNEGSKA (reference sequence). V was shortened by 2 bases and J by 4 bases, with 11 bases between the two germline ends. CDR3 length equals 13 residues.

This clonotype was seen many times. V is TRBV7-9 and J is TRBJ1-4, with 7 positions matching TRBD1. Germline V gives CDR1 SEHNR, CDR2 FQNEAQ (reference sequence). The CDR3 loop spans 15 amino acids. Germline trimming cut 4 bases from V and 8 bases from J; bases unmatched to any gene: 10. CDR3 in DNA: TGTGCCAGCAGCTCCCGTACAGGACAGGTCGAAAAACTGTTTTTT. Translation: CASSSRTGQVEKLFF.

This clonotype was counted a few times. The chain links TRBV14 to TRBJ2-7; 9 nucleotides line up with TRBD2. V was clipped by 0 bases and J by 2 bases; unmatched bases: 8. CDR3 length: 17 amino acids. Germline loops: CDR1 SGHDN, CDR2 FVKESK. CDR3 sequence: CASSQDPLAGPTYEQYF. Written as DNA, the CDR3 is TGTGCCAGCAGCCAAGATCCCCTAGCGGGGCCGACCTACGAGCAGTACTTC.

This clonotype was seen a few times. The CDR3 DNA reads as TGTGCCAGCAGCCAAGATGGTGCCCATGAAGCTTTCTTT. Protein product: CASSQDGAHEAFF. The chain carries TRBV7-8 and TRBJ1-1; D remains ambiguous. CDR1 and CDR2 from the germline V gene are SGHVS and FQNEAQ. The V end was cut by 5 bases, the J end by 7 bases, with 14 bases between. The CDR3 sequence is 13 residues long.

The chain joins TRBV6-1 to TRBJ1-2, with unresolved D. Germline CDR1 MNHNS, CDR2 SASEGT. V lost 0 bases, J lost 3 bases, and 8 bases lay in between. The CDR3 is made up of 14 amino acids. In DNA, the CDR3 is TGTGCCAGCAGTGAAGCCCCAGACTACTATGGCTACACCTTC. It is translated as CASSEAPDYYGYTF.

The chain links TRBV5-1 to TRBJ2-5; no reliable D call. Trimming removed 6 bases at V and 1 base at J, with 13 bases between. CDR1 and CDR2 (germline): SGHRS, YFSETQ. This CDR3 is 14 amino acids long. The CDR3 loop reads CASTLRNSQETQYF. In nucleotides, the CDR3 is TGCGCCAGCACCCTCCGAAATAGCCAAGAGACCCAGTACTTC.

This clonotype was found many times. The gene calls are TRBV9 and TRBJ2-5; 7 bases agree with TRBD2. Trimming at V came to 0 bases and at J to 4 bases, leaving 6 bases not matched to a gene. Germline CDR1 reads SGDLS; CDR2 reads YYNGEE. The CDR3 covers 15 residues. The CDR3 protein is CASSVGAGRGETQYF. CDR3 nucleotides: TGTGCCAGCAGCGTAGGGGCAGGGAGGGGAGAGACCCAGTACTTC.

The rearrangement joins TRBV20-1 to TRBJ1-5; weak D call: TRBD1 (5 bases). This CDR3 is 14 amino acids long. Germline CDR1 reads DFQATT; CDR2 reads SNEGSKA (reference sequence). The V and J ends lost 0 bases and 4 bases respectively, with 10 bases between them. The CDR3 DNA reads TGCAGTGCTAGAGAAAACAGGCATAATCAGCCCCAGCATTTT. This encodes CSARENRHNQPQHF.